The 24 T cell receptor beta chains below were found in one sample sequenced in a study of CD8 T cells in ankylosing spondylitis. TCRdb processed the 5' RACE reads anew with MiXCR; each CDR3 protein has one entry. The table includes 300,000 to 400,000 distinct CDR3 sequences, around 20% detected once. The sequenced material came from blood, either unsorted or a sorted T cell fraction (not recorded which). The receptors were gathered from a male donor with ankylosing spondylitis or in good health (not recorded which).

The V gene is TRBV7-3, the J gene TRBJ2-5, with D perhaps TRBD2 (6 bases). Trimming stripped 1 base from V and 4 bases from J, with 13 bases between. Germline V gene lookup returns CDR1 SGHTA and CDR2 FQGTGA. The CDR3 consists of 15 residues. CDR3: CASSLNGGGVETQYF. The CDR3 bases are TGTGCCAGCAGCTTAAACGGTGGAGGGGTAGAGACCCAGTACTTC. The full variable domain, rest sourced from reference TRBV7-3 and TRBJ2-5, is GAGVSQTPSNKVTEKGKYVELRCDPISGHTALYWYRQSLGQGPEFLIYFQGTGAADDSGLPNDRFFAVRPEGSVSTLKIQRTERGDSAVYLCASSLNGGGVETQYFGPGTRLLVL.

This clonotype was counted only a few times. J is TRBJ2-1 and V is TRBV5-6; 13 nucleotides align to TRBD2. In germline, CDR1 is SGHDT, CDR2 YYEEEE. Trimming at V came to 4 bases and at J to 4 bases, leaving 5 bases not matched to a gene. This CDR3 is built from 16 residues. CDR3 residues: CASSPSGLAGYNEQFF. DNA for the CDR3: TGTGCCAGCAGCCCTTCGGGACTAGCGGGGTACAATGAGCAGTTCTTC.

The V and J genes are TRBV9 and TRBJ2-6, with D possibly called TRBD1 or TRBD2 (6 bases each). Germline CDR1 and CDR2: SGDLS and YYNGEE. V shed 3 bases and J shed 0 bases, with 16 bases lying between them. The length of the CDR3 is 18 residues. CDR3 sequence (DNA): TGTGCCAGCAGCGCGGAGGGGGGTTGGCTCTCTGGGGCCAACGTCCTGACTTTC. This codes for CASSAEGGWLSGANVLTF.

This clonotype has a handful of counts. The chain has TRBV29-1 and TRBJ1-2; D is unresolved. Germline V gene sequence: CDR1 SQVTM, CDR2 ANQGSEA. V lost 2 bases and J 6 bases, leaving 10 bases between the germline ends. The CDR3 contains 12 residues. The CDR3 DNA follows: TGCAGCGTTGAATTACGCACGGATGGCTACACCTTC. Translation: CSVELRTDGYTF.

The chain links TRBV5-1 to TRBJ2-3; tentatively, D is TRBD1 (6 bases). The CDR3 is made up of 13 amino acids. The germline gives CDR1 SGHRS, CDR2 YFSETQ. V was trimmed by 7 bases and J by 1 base, leaving 10 bases between them. DNA for the CDR3: TGCGCCAGCCGGGACACTGGCACAGATACGCAGTATTTT. It is translated as CASRDTGTDTQYF.

This clonotype has more than one count but fewer than ten. The genes are TRBV10-3 and TRBJ2-7; TRBD1 matches 10 bases. Germline V gene lookup returns CDR1 ENHRY and CDR2 SYGVKD. The V segment lost 8 bases and the J segment 7 bases; nucleotides outside the gene matches: 11. There are 14 residues in the CDR3. The CDR3 DNA sequence: TGTGCCATCGGGGGGGGACAGGGGATTAGGGAGCAGTACTTC. This translates into CAIGGGQGIREQYF.

This rearrangement joins TRBV20-1 to TRBJ2-3; D perhaps matches TRBD1 (5 bases). Trimming took 4 bases from V and 7 from J, leaving 21 bases between them. The CDR3 totals 15 residues. Germline lookup yields CDR1 DFQATT and CDR2 SNEGSKA (reference sequence). The CDR3, as DNA: TGCAGTGCTAACCCCTGGGCCAGGGAACGACATACGCAGTATTTT. It translates to CSANPWARERHTQYF.

This clonotype was found a few times. This chain links TRBV20-1 with TRBJ2-1; 8 bases line up with TRBD1. CDR1 and CDR2 from the germline V gene are DFQATT and SNEGSKA (reference sequence). The CDR3 contains 14 residues. V trimming: 1 base; J trimming: 5 bases; junction bases outside the gene matches: 4. The DNA of the CDR3 is TGCAGTGCTAGAGTTTCAGGGGGCAACAATGAGCAGTTCTTC. As protein: CSARVSGGNNEQFF.

The gene calls are TRBV10-3 and TRBJ2-7; no reliable D call. Trimming removed 10 bases from V and 0 bases from J, with 13 bases in between. Germline V gene lookup returns CDR1 ENHRY and CDR2 SYGVKD. The CDR3 sequence is 13 residues long. In DNA form, the CDR3 reads TGTGCCAGCCAGGAAGAAAACTCCTACGAGCAGTACTTC. This codes for CASQEENSYEQYF.

This clonotype was seen once. V usage is TRBV4-1 and J usage is TRBJ2-7, with 12 bases identical to TRBD1. Trimming removed 3 bases from V and 3 bases from J; junction bases left unmatched: 3. Germline CDR1 is MGHRA and CDR2 is YSYEKL. This CDR3 has 15 amino acids. The CDR3 coding sequence is TGCGCCAGCAGCCAGGGACAGGGGGCTTTCTACGAGCAGTACTTC. Its translation is CASSQGQGAFYEQYF.

This clonotype was detected ten times or more. This chain uses TRBV12-3 or TRBV12-4 with TRBJ2-5, with a tentative D call TRBD1 (6 bases). Trimming took off 6 bases at V and 3 bases at J, with 11 bases between the two ends. CDR3 length: 13 residues. Here the CDR3 DNA reads TGTGCCAGCAGCTCGTCAGGGGAAGAGACCCAGTACTTC. Its translation: CASSSSGEETQYF.

The sample holds many counts of this clonotype. This chain connects TRBV12-3 or TRBV12-4 to TRBJ2-2, with a weak D call TRBD2 (6 bases). V lost 5 bases and J 5 bases, leaving 9 bases between the germline ends. The CDR3 loop spans 13 amino acids. CDR3 protein: CASSLGTTGELFF. CDR3 nucleotides: TGTGCCAGCAGTCTGGGGACTACCGGGGAGCTGTTTTTT.

This clonotype was recorded at least ten times. The chain links TRBV3-1 to TRBJ2-1; D gene ambiguous. V was cut by 4 bases and J by 3 bases, with 7 bases left in between. CDR1 and CDR2 from the germline V gene are LGHDT and YNNKEL (reference sequence). The CDR3 has 13 amino acids. For the CDR3, the DNA is TGTGCCAGCAGCCCTCCCAGCTACAATGAGCAGTTCTTC. Translation gives CASSPPSYNEQFF.

This chain links TRBV20-1 with TRBJ2-2; D possibly uses TRBD1 or TRBD2 (5 bases each). Trimming removed 3 bases from V and 0 bases from J, with 14 bases in between. The CDR3 covers 16 residues. The germline CDR1 and CDR2 sequences are DFQATT and SNEGSKA (reference sequence). The CDR3: CSASAQGRSNTGELFF. In nucleotides, the CDR3 is TGCAGTGCTAGCGCCCAGGGACGGTCGAACACCGGGGAGCTGTTTTTT.

This rearrangement joins TRBV7-9 to TRBJ2-7; 9 positions agree with TRBD1. Per germline, CDR1 SEHNR and CDR2 FQNEAQ (reference sequence). The CDR3 covers 14 residues. V lost 6 bases and J lost 4; bases outside the gene matches: 7. The CDR3 here is CASRSRDRDYEQYF. As DNA, the CDR3 is TGTGCCAGCAGGAGCCGGGACAGGGATTACGAGCAGTACTTC.

The rearrangement uses TRBV5-5 and TRBJ2-1, with TRBD2 as a possible D gene (6 bases). Trimming stripped 5 bases from V and 8 bases from J, with 14 bases between. Germline V gives CDR1 SGHKS, CDR2 YYEKEE (reference sequence). The CDR3 loop spans 13 amino acids. This CDR3 is CASSPVPGDEQFF. The CDR3 DNA is TGTGCCAGCAGTCCTGTCCCGGGGGATGAGCAGTTCTTC.

This clonotype turned up a few times. The gene calls are TRBV12-3 or TRBV12-4 and TRBJ2-7; D possibly uses TRBD1 or TRBD2 (6 bases each). With 7 bases removed from V and 4 bases from J, the gap between germline ends came to 14 bases. The CDR3 covers 13 residues. This CDR3 reads CASKGGYRYEQYF. Written as DNA, the CDR3 is TGTGCCAGCAAAGGGGGGTACCGGTACGAGCAGTACTTC.

This clonotype was picked up a small number of times. The chain has TRBV20-1 and TRBJ2-3, with 11 bases fitting TRBD2. CDR1 is DFQATT and CDR2 is SNEGSKA in the germline V gene (reference sequence). V lost 0 bases to trimming and J lost 2 bases; unmatched junction nucleotides: 4. The CDR3 is 16 amino acids. For the CDR3, the DNA is TGCAGTGCTAGAGAACTAGCGGGGGCCAACACAGATACGCAGTATTTT. This encodes CSARELAGANTDTQYF.

This rearrangement joins TRBV10-3 to TRBJ2-1; 10 nucleotides match TRBD2. The CDR3 covers 18 residues. Germline loops: CDR1 ENHRY, CDR2 SYGVKD. Trimming at V came to 3 bases and at J to 9 bases, leaving 17 bases not matched to a gene. CDR3 in amino acids: CAISEISGGIGIVGEQFF. The CDR3 coding sequence is TGTGCCATCAGTGAAATTAGCGGGGGGATAGGGATTGTGGGTGAGCAGTTCTTC.

This clonotype was seen more than once but under ten times. The chain joins TRBV29-1 to TRBJ2-1; 7 bases align to TRBD2. With 4 bases clipped from V and 6 bases from J, the junction kept 9 bases outside the gene matches. Looked up from germline, CDR1 is SQVTM and CDR2 is ANQGSEA. CDR3 size: 14 residues. The CDR3 DNA reads TGCAGCGTTGGGAGCGGGGTTTCGGGCAATGAGCAGTTCTTC. Protein: CSVGSGVSGNEQFF.

In DNA form, the CDR3 reads TGTGCCAGCAGTCCCGGGCACTATAATTCACCCCTCCACTTT. Protein sequence: CASSPGHYNSPLHF. The chain recombines TRBV27 with TRBJ1-6; no clear D. This CDR3 region has 14 residues. The V end lost 5 bases, the J end lost 3 bases, and 8 bases lay between the germline ends. Germline V gene data show CDR1 as MNHEY and CDR2 as SMNVEV (reference sequence).

The J gene is TRBJ2-7, the V gene TRBV5-1; TRBD2 matches at 9 bases. Germline V lookup: CDR1 SGHRS, CDR2 YFSETQ. The CDR3 contains 17 residues. Losses at the gene ends were 4 bases for V and 0 bases for J; bases not matched to a gene: 11. CDR3 region: CASSPSPAGGSSYEQYF. The CDR3, as DNA: TGCGCCAGCAGCCCCTCCCCAGCGGGGGGCAGCTCCTACGAGCAGTACTTC.

The chain's CDR3 is CATLTDNSYEQYF. CDR3 nucleotides: TGTGCTACCCTCACCGACAACTCCTACGAGCAGTACTTC. The chain uses TRBV11-2 and TRBJ2-7; no clear D gene. Germline CDR1 is SGHAT and CDR2 is FQNNGV. This CDR3 contains 13 residues.

This clonotype has only a few counts. This rearrangement joins TRBV2 to TRBJ2-4; D is ambiguous. The CDR3 sequence is 16 residues long. Trimming took 2 bases from V and 0 from J, leaving 11 bases between them. CDR1 is SNHLY, CDR2 FYNNEI, per germline. CDR3 sequence: CASSERSLLAKNIQYF. The CDR3 DNA reads TGTGCCAGCAGTGAACGGTCTCTACTAGCCAAAAACATTCAGTACTTC.